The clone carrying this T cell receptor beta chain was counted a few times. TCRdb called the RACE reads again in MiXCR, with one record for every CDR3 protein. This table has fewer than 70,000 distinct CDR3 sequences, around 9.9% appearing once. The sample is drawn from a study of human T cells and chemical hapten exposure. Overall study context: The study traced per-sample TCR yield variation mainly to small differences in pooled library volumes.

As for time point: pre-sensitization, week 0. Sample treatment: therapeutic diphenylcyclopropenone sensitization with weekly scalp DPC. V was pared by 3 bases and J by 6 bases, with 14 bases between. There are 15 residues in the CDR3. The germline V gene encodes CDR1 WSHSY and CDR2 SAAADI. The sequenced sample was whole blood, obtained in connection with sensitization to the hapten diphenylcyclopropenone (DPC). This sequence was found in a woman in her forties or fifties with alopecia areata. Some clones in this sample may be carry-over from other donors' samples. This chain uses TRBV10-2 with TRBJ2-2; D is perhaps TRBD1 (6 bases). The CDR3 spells CASSDYTGWAGELFF. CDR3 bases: TGCGCCAGCAGTGATTACACAGGGTGGGCCGGGGAGCTGTTTTTT.